The sequence of this T cell receptor (beta chain) was determined in a study of T cells in Graves' hyperthyroidism and ophthalmopathy (dated by TCRdb to between 2017 and 2020). About the full investigation: Peripheral blood was sampled at the time of initial diagnosis, prior to any treatment. A discovery cohort of roughly 100 patients, about 40 with Graves' ophthalmopathy and roughly 59 with stable Graves' hyperthyroidism, was used to find distinguishing TCR V-J signatures. TCR Vbeta CDR3 sequencing of some 140 peripheral blood samples (over 40 ophthalmopathy, 75 hyperthyroidism and roughly 17 progressor patients) is reported in the paper. Thyroid tissue and blood T-cell repertoires from about 6 Graves' hyperthyroidism patients were also compared in the study. The approximately 100 discovery patients were divided at random into training and test sets in a 7:3 ratio. Once sampling was done, hyperthyroidism patients were given methimazole at a starting dose of 30 mg daily, whereas ophthalmopathy patients were given high-dose intravenous methylprednisolone. Whether ophthalmopathy could be predicted prospectively was tested in an independent validation cohort made up of about 20 hyperthyroidism patients plus 17 patients who later progressed to ophthalmopathy.

Comment on this clonotype: Its antigen remains unidentified. Base qualities are not recorded, but no much larger clone differs from it by a single base.

The TCR beta CDR3 regions were amplified from the RNA transcripts. The TCR CDR3 was subjected to a first round of RT-PCR using the HTBI primer set and the Qiagen OneStep RT-PCR kit. Libraries were constructed in a second round of multiplex PCR, after which size selection and purification were carried out. Sequencing of the libraries was done on an Illumina HiSeq2000 using paired-end 100 bp reads. Regarding the original processing steps: SOAPnuke was used to process the raw data, throwing out any read that contained adapters or uncalled bases, had a mean Phred below 15, or lacked an exact constant-primer or identifier match. COPE v1.2.5 was used to merge the high-quality paired reads, and each unique nucleotide sequence was defined as a clonotype. MiTCR v1.1 was used to align the clonotypes against IMGT TRBV, TRBD and TRBJ reference segments. Analysis was restricted to V-J combinations with a frequency above 0.0001, which covered roughly 99% of repertoires. A TCS score was defined as the ratio of F50 (clonal expansion) to E x V (chaos), with BLOSUM62-based TCRdist applied between CDR3 peptides within each V-J. Welch's t-statistics and random forest reduced roughly 500 V-J features to 13, which were used in a naive Bayes classifier (R e1071). Through fastp at Q25 and MiXCR, TCRdb rebuilt clones from the public reads, retaining in-frame beta chains. Each entry is one CDR3 protein sequence, shown with its most common DNA and genes. V and J calls and clone size were set by TCRdb, not the authors. The table for this sample lists 650,000 to 700,000 distinct CDR3 sequences; around a sixth of them were counted only once. The ten biggest clones cover less than 20% of the sample.

Results the study describes overall, beyond this receptor: Sample size was not statistically predetermined, and investigators were not blinded to group allocation. In validation, the model predicted progression to ophthalmopathy a median of about 6.8 months before onset, with approximately 70% sensitivity and roughly 77% specificity. Most expanded thyroid clonotypes (frequency above 0.001) were also detected in blood, a finding suggesting that blood repertoires may reflect thyroid immune responses. In cross-validation, a model built on a 13 V-J signature told ophthalmopathy apart from stable hyperthyroidism with roughly 87% sensitivity and roughly 82% specificity, and in testing the same model reached 80%/75%.

Including cysteine and phenylalanine, the CDR3 has 13 amino acids. Only the CDR3 DNA stays, 39 bases, in frame from base 1. Clipping removes 11 bases from V and 1 base from J, with 5 as the unmatched junction base count. Reading the germline V gene gives CDR1 ENHRY and CDR2 SYGVKD. A patient counted as having stable Graves' hyperthyroidism if no progression to ophthalmopathy occurred over 18 months of follow-up. Hyperthyroidism patients were newly diagnosed, with disease duration under 2 months, and aged 18 to 65 years. Patients with uncontrolled infections, other autoimmune diseases, pregnancy or lactation were excluded. Diagnoses were established on the basis of clinical symptoms, serum thyroxine and TRAb, thyroid ultrasound, and orbital computed tomography. PBMCs were isolated from about 10 ml of fresh peripheral blood by Ficoll-Paque density gradient centrifugation. Total RNA was extracted with Trizol reagent, and quality was checked on an Agilent 2100 Bioanalyzer.

The V and J segments used are TRBV10-3 and TRBJ2-3, with 8 bases matching TRBD1. The sequence derives from a man aged 50-59 years with Graves' hyperthyroidism. The specimen was blood. For the CDR3, the sequence is CAAGQGRTDTQYF. The sequenced DNA is TGTGCCGCAGGACAGGGACGCACAGATACGCAGTATTTT.